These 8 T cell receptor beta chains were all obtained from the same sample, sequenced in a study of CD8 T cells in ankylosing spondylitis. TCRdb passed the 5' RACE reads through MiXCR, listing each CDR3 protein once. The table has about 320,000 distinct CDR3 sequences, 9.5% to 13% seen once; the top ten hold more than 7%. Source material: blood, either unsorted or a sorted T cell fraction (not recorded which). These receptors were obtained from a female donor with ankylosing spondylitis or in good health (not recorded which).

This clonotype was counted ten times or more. The CDR3, as DNA: TGTGCCAGCAGCTTAGAATGGGACAGCAATCAGCCCCAGCATTTT. Translating gives CASSLEWDSNQPQHF. The V call is TRBV11-2, the J call TRBJ1-5; a weak D match, TRBD1 (5 bases). V lost 0 bases and J 1 base, leaving 7 bases between the germline ends. The germline CDR1 and CDR2 sequences are SGHAT and FQNNGV. The CDR3 contains 15 residues.

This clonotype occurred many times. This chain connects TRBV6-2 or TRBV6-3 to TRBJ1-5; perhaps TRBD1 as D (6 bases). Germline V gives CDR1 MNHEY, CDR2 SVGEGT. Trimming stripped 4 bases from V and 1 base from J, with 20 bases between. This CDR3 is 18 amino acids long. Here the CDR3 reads CASSSSGGPSLSNQPQHF. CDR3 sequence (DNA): TGTGCCAGCAGTTCCAGTGGGGGGCCGTCTTTAAGCAATCAGCCCCAGCATTTT.

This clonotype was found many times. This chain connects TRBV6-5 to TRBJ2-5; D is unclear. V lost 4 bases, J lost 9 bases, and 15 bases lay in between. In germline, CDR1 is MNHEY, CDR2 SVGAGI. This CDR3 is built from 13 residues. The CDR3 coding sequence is TGTGCCAGCAGTTCGATGTCAACCAAACCCCAGTACTTC. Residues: CASSSMSTKPQYF.

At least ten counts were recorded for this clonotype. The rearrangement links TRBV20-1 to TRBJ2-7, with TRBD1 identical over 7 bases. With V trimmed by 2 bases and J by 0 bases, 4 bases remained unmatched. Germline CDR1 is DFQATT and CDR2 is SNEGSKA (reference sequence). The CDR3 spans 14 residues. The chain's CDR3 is CSARTDRNSYEQYF. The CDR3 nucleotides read TGCAGTGCTAGAACGGACAGGAACTCCTACGAGCAGTACTTC.

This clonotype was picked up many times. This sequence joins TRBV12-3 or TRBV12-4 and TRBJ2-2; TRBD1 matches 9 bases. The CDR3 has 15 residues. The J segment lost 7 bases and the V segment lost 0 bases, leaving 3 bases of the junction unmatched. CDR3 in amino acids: CASSLAGTGFGELFF. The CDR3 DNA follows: TGTGCCAGCAGTTTAGCCGGGACAGGGTTCGGGGAGCTGTTTTTT.

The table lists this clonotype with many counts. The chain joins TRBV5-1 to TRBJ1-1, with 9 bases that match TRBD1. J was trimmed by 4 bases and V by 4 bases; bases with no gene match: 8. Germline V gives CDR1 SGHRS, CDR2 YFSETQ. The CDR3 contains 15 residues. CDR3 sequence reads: CASSEGTGWTTEAFF. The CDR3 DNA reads TGCGCCAGCAGCGAGGGGACAGGGTGGACCACTGAAGCTTTCTTT.

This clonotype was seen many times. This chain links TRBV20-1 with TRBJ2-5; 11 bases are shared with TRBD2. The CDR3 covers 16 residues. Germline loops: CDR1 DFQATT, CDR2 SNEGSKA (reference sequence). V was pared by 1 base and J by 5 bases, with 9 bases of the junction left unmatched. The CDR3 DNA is TGCAGTGCTAGAGTAGCGGGGGGGCTCGTTCGGGAGACCCAGTACTTC. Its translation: CSARVAGGLVRETQYF.

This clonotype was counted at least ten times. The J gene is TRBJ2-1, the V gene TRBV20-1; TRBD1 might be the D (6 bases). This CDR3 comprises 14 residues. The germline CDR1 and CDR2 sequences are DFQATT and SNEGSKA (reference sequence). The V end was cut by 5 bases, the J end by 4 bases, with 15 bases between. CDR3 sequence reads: CSAPSWTEYNEQFF. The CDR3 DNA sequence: TGCAGTGCTCCCAGCTGGACAGAATACAATGAGCAGTTCTTC.